These T cell receptor beta chains were read from a single sample in a study of patients and donors after allogeneic stem cell transplantation. Using its own MiXCR run on the RT-PCR reads, TCRdb lists one record per CDR3 protein. There are 920,000 or so distinct CDR3 sequences in the sample; more than 15% occur only once, and 5.5% to 6.5% lies in the top ten. The sequencing input was blood, either unsorted or a sorted T cell fraction (not recorded which). These receptors were obtained from a human donor who was either an allogeneic HSCT recipient or a stem cell or donor lymphocyte infusion donor (not recorded which). It is not recorded whose cells these are; they may come from a transplant donor. The CDR3 runs from the conserved cysteine through the conserved F or W. The D gene is left open where the match is weak. Clone size is given for some rows only: seen once, a few or many times, or a class if the clone is expanded.

v_gene	len	abundance	d_gene	j_gene	CDR3aa	CDR3nt
TRBV10-3	13	few	-	TRBJ1-4	CATNGQKNEKLFF	TGTGCCACCAACGGACAGAAAAATGAAAAACTGTTTTTT
TRBV20-1	18	-	TRBD1	TRBJ2-1	CSARDRWGGDRRTNEQFF	TGCAGTGCTAGAGATCGTTGGGGCGGGGACAGGAGAACGAATGAGCAGTTCTTC
TRBV5-1	16	-	-	TRBJ2-5	CASSTTLSSSIETQYF	TGCGCCAGCAGCACCACCCTCTCTAGCTCTATAGAGACCCAGTACTTC
TRBV6-5	15	few	-	TRBJ1-2	CASSYLKGNNYGYTF	TGTGCCAGCAGTTACTTGAAGGGAAACAACTATGGCTACACCTTC
TRBV25-1	17	few	TRBD1	TRBJ1-1	CASTPATGTGPNTEAFF	TGTGCCAGCACCCCCGCGACAGGGACAGGGCCGAACACTGAAGCTTTCTTT
TRBV7-8	15	-	-	TRBJ1-5	CASSEDGRRNQPQHF	TGTGCCAGCAGCGAAGACGGGAGGAGAAATCAGCCCCAGCATTTT
TRBV14	13	few	-	TRBJ2-1	CASSQYVGNEQFF	TGTGCCAGCAGCCAATATGTAGGCAATGAGCAGTTCTTC
TRBV5-1	19	few	TRBD2	TRBJ2-3	CASSLASPSGIRATDTQYF	TGCGCCAGCAGCTTAGCTTCCCCTAGCGGGATCCGGGCCACAGATACGCAGTATTTT
TRBV9	14	-	TRBD2	TRBJ2-5	CASNLAGGPETQYF	TGTGCCAGCAATCTAGCGGGGGGACCCGAGACCCAGTACTTC
TRBV21-1	17	few	-	TRBJ2-1	CASSVRGYRGAYNEQFF	TGTGCCAGCTCCGTAAGAGGATATAGGGGAGCCTACAATGAGCAGTTCTTC
TRBV6-4	15	-	-	TRBJ1-6	CASSDSPGMNSPLHF	TGTGCCAGCAGTGACTCTCCAGGGATGAATTCACCCCTCCACTTT
TRBV6-2/TRBV6-3	20	-	-	TRBJ2-2	CASSYALGGAGTRNTGELFF	TGTGCCAGCAGTTACGCTCTAGGTGGTGCCGGGACACGAAACACCGGGGAGCTGTTTTTT
TRBV2	14	-	-	TRBJ1-2	CASRGPHSDYGYTF	TGTGCCAGCAGGGGTCCACACAGTGACTATGGCTACACCTTC
TRBV5-4	14	-	-	TRBJ2-3	CASSLPRLSDTQYF	TGTGCCAGCAGCTTGCCCAGGCTATCAGATACGCAGTATTTT
TRBV12-3/TRBV12-4	10	many	-	TRBJ1-1	CASRGSEAFF	TGTGCCAGCAGGGGGTCTGAAGCTTTCTTT
TRBV5-1	14	many	-	TRBJ2-2	CASSLGRNTGELFF	TGTGCTAGCAGCTTGGGGCGGAACACCGGGGAGCTGTTTTTT
TRBV5-1	12	-	-	TRBJ1-1	CASSGVGTEAFF	TGCGCCAGCAGCGGGGTTGGCACTGAAGCTTTCTTT
TRBV25-1	16	few	TRBD2	TRBJ2-7	CASSTSGRALSYEQYF	TGTGCCAGCAGTACCAGCGGGAGGGCCCTCTCCTACGAGCAGTACTTC
TRBV10-3	11	many	-	TRBJ1-2	CAISEEVGYTF	TGTGCCATCAGTGAAGAGGTCGGCTACACCTTC
TRBV4-2	13	few	-	TRBJ2-5	CASSQEDSETQYF	TGTGCCAGCAGCCAAGAAGATTCGGAGACCCAGTACTTC
TRBV5-5	13	few	-	TRBJ2-1	CASSSLYGHEQFF	TGTGCCAGCAGCTCCCTCTATGGGCATGAGCAGTTCTTC
TRBV5-6	15	few	-	TRBJ2-7	CASSLGGTFPIEQYF	TGTGCCAGCAGCTTGGGCGGGACGTTTCCTATCGAGCAGTACTTC
TRBV5-1	16	few	-	TRBJ2-7	CASSLILGTGGYEQYF	TGCGCCAGCAGCTTAATTCTGGGGACCGGCGGCTACGAGCAGTACTTC
TRBV30	12	-	-	TRBJ2-7	CAWSVTVGEQYF	TGTGCCTGGAGTGTAACAGTGGGCGAGCAGTACTTC
TRBV2	12	-	-	TRBJ1-1	CASREDTLRAFF	TGTGCCAGCAGGGAGGACACCCTCCGAGCTTTCTTT
TRBV12-3/TRBV12-4	18	-	-	TRBJ1-2	CASSAKRLSELRHYGYTF	TGTGCCAGCAGCGCCAAAAGACTTTCAGAGTTGAGACACTATGGCTACACCTTC
TRBV3-1	17	few	TRBD2	TRBJ2-5	CASSPLGLAERQETQYF	TGTGCCAGCAGCCCCCTGGGACTAGCGGAGCGACAAGAGACCCAGTACTTC
TRBV9	15	-	TRBD2	TRBJ2-1	CASSVDGGRGYEQFF	TGTGCCAGCAGCGTAGACGGGGGGAGGGGCTATGAGCAGTTCTTC
TRBV20-1	16	few	TRBD1	TRBJ1-5	CSAGGTGTTSNQPQHF	TGCAGTGCTGGGGGGACAGGGACTACTTCCAATCAGCCCCAGCATTTT
TRBV6-1	15	-	TRBD1	TRBJ1-5	CATRTGRGSNQPQHF	TGTGCCACCAGGACAGGGCGGGGTAGCAATCAGCCCCAGCATTTT
TRBV11-2	12	-	-	TRBJ2-7	CASSWPSYEQYF	TGTGCCAGCAGCTGGCCTAGCTACGAGCAGTACTTC
TRBV30	13	-	-	TRBJ1-1	CAWSVRAGTEAFF	TGTGCCTGGAGTGTTCGGGCGGGCACTGAAGCTTTCTTT
TRBV7-9	14	-	-	TRBJ1-1	CASSFIGQNTEAFF	TGTGCCAGCAGCTTTATAGGCCAGAACACTGAAGCTTTCTTT
TRBV11-2	15	-	-	TRBJ2-1	CASSLSWTKVNEQFF	TGTGCCAGCAGCTTAAGTTGGACTAAGGTCAATGAGCAGTTCTTC
TRBV24-1	13	-	-	TRBJ1-2	CATSEARNYGYTF	TGTGCCACCAGTGAGGCCCGCAACTATGGCTACACCTTC
TRBV5-1	16	few	TRBD1	TRBJ2-7	CASRGQRSLWGYEQYF	TGCGCCAGCAGGGGACAGAGGTCCTTGTGGGGCTACGAGCAGTACTTC
TRBV2	15	few	-	TRBJ2-1	CASSASRGPYNEQFF	TGTGCCAGCAGTGCCTCGCGGGGACCTTACAATGAGCAGTTCTTC
TRBV12-3/TRBV12-4	16	few	TRBD2	TRBJ2-1	CASSTAAGGRNNEQFF	TGTGCCAGCTCCACTGCAGCGGGGGGGCGGAACAATGAGCAGTTCTTC
TRBV7-2	13	few	-	TRBJ1-1	CASSLVYLGRAFF	TGTGCCAGCAGCTTAGTTTATCTGGGTCGGGCTTTCTTT
TRBV25-1	16	-	TRBD2	TRBJ2-1	CASLSGFSGTVNEQFF	TGTGCCAGCCTATCGGGATTCAGCGGGACGGTAAATGAGCAGTTCTTC
TRBV12-3/TRBV12-4	14	-	-	TRBJ2-5	CASSTQGGVGTQYF	TGTGCCAGCAGTACCCAGGGTGGGGTGGGGACCCAGTACTTC
TRBV4-2	16	-	TRBD1	TRBJ1-6	CASSSDRGRGSSPLHF	TGTGCCAGCAGCTCGGACAGGGGCCGTGGGAGTTCACCCCTCCACTTT
TRBV4-3	16	few	TRBD2	TRBJ2-7	CASSQTLAGVDYEQYF	TGCGCCAGCAGCCAAACACTAGCGGGGGTCGACTACGAGCAGTACTTC
TRBV20-1	17	few	-	TRBJ2-7	CSVQELERGQNSYEQYF	TGCAGTGTTCAGGAACTTGAGCGCGGACAGAACTCCTACGAGCAGTACTTC
TRBV20-1	14	few	-	TRBJ1-2	CSASALQGLDGYTF	TGCAGTGCTAGTGCCCTACAGGGACTTGATGGCTACACCTTC
TRBV19	13	few	-	TRBJ1-6	CASSARLDSPLHF	TGTGCCAGTAGTGCGCGTTTGGACTCACCCCTCCACTTT
TRBV7-9	14	-	-	TRBJ1-4	CASSSRVANEKLFF	TGTGCCAGCAGCTCCAGGGTGGCTAATGAAAAACTGTTTTTT
TRBV27	14	-	-	TRBJ2-5	CATRFRAVQETQYF	TGTGCCACACGGTTCAGGGCGGTCCAAGAGACCCAGTACTTC
TRBV15	17	-	-	TRBJ2-2	CATSRDRGRGVTGELFF	TGTGCCACCAGCAGAGATCGGGGCAGGGGGGTTACCGGGGAGCTGTTTTTT
TRBV7-2	12	many	-	TRBJ1-1	CASSSQYTEAFF	TGTGCCAGCAGCTCACAGTACACTGAAGCTTTCTTT
TRBV3-1	15	-	TRBD2	TRBJ2-3	CASSRDFSGAATQYF	TGTGCCAGCAGCCGAGATTTCAGCGGGGCGGCTACGCAGTATTTT
TRBV27	15	-	TRBD2	TRBJ2-1	CASSLETSGGDEQFF	TGTGCCAGCAGTTTGGAGACTAGCGGGGGGGATGAGCAGTTCTTC
TRBV27	13	-	-	TRBJ1-1	CASSLARGLNAFF	TGTGCCAGCAGCTTGGCCCGGGGCCTGAATGCTTTCTTT
TRBV5-1	14	few	-	TRBJ2-2	CASRPDTPIGELFF	TGCGCCAGCAGACCGGACACGCCGATCGGGGAGCTGTTTTTT
TRBV4-1	16	few	TRBD2	TRBJ2-2	CASSQELAGGTGELFF	TGCGCCAGCAGCCAAGAACTAGCGGGAGGCACCGGGGAGCTGTTTTTT
TRBV24-1	19	-	-	TRBJ1-2	CATSDGSRQAINPNYGYTF	TGTGCCACCAGTGACGGCTCGCGACAGGCGATTAACCCCAACTATGGCTACACCTTC
TRBV29-1	17	few	-	TRBJ2-1	CSVESRVLGVVYNEQFF	TGCAGCGTTGAATCCCGCGTGTTAGGGGTGGTCTACAATGAGCAGTTCTTC
TRBV7-8	14	-	TRBD2	TRBJ2-7	CASSLAGLVYEQYF	TGTGCCAGCAGCTTAGCAGGACTAGTCTACGAGCAGTACTTC
TRBV20-1	16	-	TRBD2	TRBJ2-2	CSAALAGGPNTGELFF	TGCAGTGCCGCTCTAGCGGGGGGTCCGAACACCGGGGAGCTGTTTTTT